The rows below give T cell receptor beta chains drawn from one sample of a study of T-cell memory formation after mild COVID-19. One entry per CDR3 protein, called by TCRdb with MiXCR from the 5' RACE reads. The sample yields around 130,000 distinct CDR3 sequences, roughly 6.2% seen once. Sequencing was done on a sample of PBMCs or a T cell subset sorted from them (not recorded which). The receptor set was obtained from an adult woman who had mild COVID-19 (a few samples of this study predate the infection). Cell type and time point are not known. Both conserved end residues are part of each CDR3. The order of the fields is V gene, J gene, D gene, clone size, CDR3 protein, CDR3 DNA. The D gene is left open where the match is weak. Clone sizes are given selectively: once, few, many, or a class where the clone is expanded.

v_call: TRBV2; j_call: TRBJ2-3; d_call: -; clone_size: -; cdr3_aa: CASSKDTQYF; cdr3_nt: TGTGCCAGCAGTAAAGATACGCAGTATTTT
v_call: TRBV18; j_call: TRBJ2-5; d_call: TRBD1; clone_size: many; cdr3_aa: CASSPRQGTGETQYF; cdr3_nt: TGTGCCAGCTCGCCTAGACAGGGAACGGGGGAGACCCAGTACTTC
v_call: TRBV11-2; j_call: TRBJ2-7; d_call: -; clone_size: many; cdr3_aa: CASRIPGQSYEQYF; cdr3_nt: TGTGCCAGCAGGATCCCCGGACAGTCCTACGAGCAGTACTTC
v_call: TRBV7-2; j_call: TRBJ1-5; d_call: -; clone_size: few; cdr3_aa: CASSFGGTPQHF; cdr3_nt: TGTGCCAGCAGCTTTGGGGGGACGCCCCAGCATTTT
v_call: TRBV10-3; j_call: TRBJ2-1; d_call: TRBD2; clone_size: many; cdr3_aa: CAISESGLAGDKVF; cdr3_nt: TGTGCCATCAGTGAGTCCGGACTAGCGGGAGATAAGGTCTTC
v_call: TRBV5-1; j_call: TRBJ2-7; d_call: TRBD1; clone_size: many; cdr3_aa: CASSLIGTGTYEQYF; cdr3_nt: TGCGCCAGCAGCTTGATAGGGACAGGGACCTACGAGCAGTACTTC
v_call: TRBV7-6; j_call: TRBJ2-5; d_call: -; clone_size: many; cdr3_aa: CASSSTRQQETQYF; cdr3_nt: TGTGCCAGCAGCTCCACCCGACAGCAAGAGACCCAGTACTTC
v_call: TRBV6-2/TRBV6-3; j_call: TRBJ1-2; d_call: -; clone_size: few; cdr3_aa: CASSGATGTSRYGYTF; cdr3_nt: TGTGCCAGCAGTGGCGCTACCGGGACGTCGAGATATGGCTACACCTTC
v_call: TRBV20-1; j_call: TRBJ1-1; d_call: TRBD1; clone_size: few; cdr3_aa: CSAWDSGAFF; cdr3_nt: TGCAGTGCCTGGGACAGTGGAGCTTTCTTT
v_call: TRBV15; j_call: TRBJ2-1; d_call: -; clone_size: many; cdr3_aa: CATSAVGAFNEQFF; cdr3_nt: TGTGCCACCAGCGCCGTGGGGGCCTTCAATGAGCAGTTCTTC
v_call: TRBV29-1; j_call: TRBJ1-3; d_call: -; clone_size: many; cdr3_aa: CSVFDRNNGNTIYF; cdr3_nt: TGCAGCGTTTTCGACAGGAATAATGGAAACACCATATATTTT
v_call: TRBV12-3/TRBV12-4; j_call: TRBJ2-2; d_call: TRBD1; clone_size: many; cdr3_aa: CASSQTGSNTGELFF; cdr3_nt: TGTGCCAGCAGTCAGACAGGGTCCAACACCGGGGAGCTGTTTTTT
v_call: TRBV29-1; j_call: TRBJ1-4; d_call: TRBD1; clone_size: few; cdr3_aa: CSVRQGDEKLFF; cdr3_nt: TGCAGCGTTAGACAGGGAGATGAAAAACTGTTTTTT
v_call: TRBV7-9; j_call: TRBJ1-3; d_call: TRBD1; clone_size: few; cdr3_aa: CASSLRGPSGNTIYF; cdr3_nt: TGTGCCAGCAGCTTAAGGGGGCCCTCTGGAAACACCATATATTTT
v_call: TRBV12-3/TRBV12-4; j_call: TRBJ2-1; d_call: -; clone_size: many; cdr3_aa: CASSRGINEQFF; cdr3_nt: TGTGCCAGCAGCCGGGGGATCAATGAGCAGTTCTTC
v_call: TRBV7-3; j_call: TRBJ2-3; d_call: -; clone_size: many; cdr3_aa: CASSSGPTDTQYF; cdr3_nt: TGTGCCAGCAGCTCCGGGCCCACAGATACGCAGTATTTT
v_call: TRBV29-1; j_call: TRBJ2-7; d_call: TRBD1; clone_size: -; cdr3_aa: CSVNRQGSSYEQYF; cdr3_nt: TGCAGCGTCAACCGACAGGGAAGCTCCTACGAGCAGTACTTC
v_call: TRBV6-5; j_call: TRBJ1-5; d_call: TRBD1; clone_size: few; cdr3_aa: CASSPTGFGSNQPQHF; cdr3_nt: TGTGCCAGCAGTCCGACAGGGTTTGGGAGCAATCAGCCCCAGCATTTT
v_call: TRBV15; j_call: TRBJ2-7; d_call: TRBD1; clone_size: many; cdr3_aa: CATSRVVGQGDYEQYF; cdr3_nt: TGTGCCACCAGCAGAGTTGTGGGACAGGGCGACTACGAGCAGTACTTC
v_call: TRBV24-1; j_call: TRBJ2-7; d_call: -; clone_size: -; cdr3_aa: CATSGPMTDEQYF; cdr3_nt: TGTGCCACCAGTGGCCCCATGACAGACGAGCAGTACTTC
v_call: TRBV7-9; j_call: TRBJ2-7; d_call: TRBD2; clone_size: -; cdr3_aa: CASSLAGEFNEQYF; cdr3_nt: TGTGCCAGCAGCTTGGCGGGAGAGTTCAACGAGCAGTACTTC
v_call: TRBV12-3/TRBV12-4; j_call: TRBJ1-2; d_call: -; clone_size: many; cdr3_aa: CASSQGDGGHRAEGYTF; cdr3_nt: TGTGCCAGCAGTCAGGGCGATGGGGGACACCGGGCGGAAGGCTACACCTTC
v_call: TRBV29-1; j_call: TRBJ1-1; d_call: TRBD1; clone_size: -; cdr3_aa: CSGTGNTEAFF; cdr3_nt: TGCAGCGGGACAGGGAACACTGAAGCTTTCTTT
v_call: TRBV7-9; j_call: TRBJ1-1; d_call: -; clone_size: -; cdr3_aa: CASRSEPYTEAFF; cdr3_nt: TGTGCCAGCAGGAGTGAACCGTACACTGAAGCTTTCTTT